What follows describes a single TCR beta chain. The record originates from a study of blood T cell repertoires in COVID-19. As for the study in general: Sites across the United States, Italy and Spain contributed samples from acute and convalescent COVID-19.

The authors' processing: Estimation of nucleated cell counts relied on the amplification of reference gene primers. Clones were read by immunoSEQ multiplex PCR, and TCRdb kept only the in-frame ones, dropping some. The D gene and trimming were derived from the DNA, and the V and J assignments and clone size from that table. This table has 150,000 to 180,000 clones, roughly four fifths appearing once. The CDR3 covers 15 residues. Trimming cost V 4 bases and J 4 bases, with 17 bases left between them. Germline assignment: CDR1 SGHTA and CDR2 FQGNSA. Specimen: peripheral blood. The chain joins TRBV7-2 to TRBJ2-7; a possible D gene is TRBD2 (7 bases). The receptor comes from an elderly man with acute or convalescent COVID-19. The CDR3 bases are TGTGCCAGCAGCTATGGCCCGGGGGGCCAGTACGAGCAGTACTTC. As protein: CASSYGPGGQYEQYF.